The 6 T cell receptor beta chains reported below all come from one sample, sequenced in a study of blood T cell repertoires in COVID-19. Assay used: immunoSEQ multiplex PCR; TCRdb lists only in-frame clones, some missing. The table shows tens of thousands of clones, with around 87% occurring only once. The sequencing sample was made of peripheral blood. Receptors originate from a man aged 45-65 years with active COVID-19.

V and J are TRBV20-1 and TRBJ1-1; the D gene is possibly TRBD1 (5 bases). Germline CDR1 and CDR2: DFQATT and SNEGSKA (reference sequence). The V gene lost 3 bases and the J gene lost 11 bases, with 13 bases spanning the gap. The CDR3 is 11 amino acids. CDR3 in DNA: TGCAGTGCTAGTCCCGTCGCAGGGGCTTTCTTT. It specifies CSASPVAGAFF.

The V and J genes are TRBV9 and TRBJ2-7, with D possibly matching TRBD1 (6 bases). CDR1 is SGDLS and CDR2 is YYNGEE in the germline V gene. V dropped 0 bases and J dropped 2 bases, with 9 bases sitting between them. The CDR3 extends over 14 amino acids. The DNA of the CDR3 is TGTGCCAGCAGCGTAGGACAGGTCCCCTACGAGCAGTACTTC. Residues: CASSVGQVPYEQYF.

The CDR3 reads CASSVSGATNEKLFF. CDR3 in DNA: TGTGCCAGTAGTGTGTCGGGGGCAACTAATGAAAAACTGTTTTTT. The chain employs TRBV19 and TRBJ1-4; maybe TRBD1 (5 bases). CDR3 length: 15 amino acids. Germline CDR1 is LNHDA and CDR2 is SQIVND (reference sequence). V was cut by 5 bases and J by 0 bases, with 10 bases left in between.

The chain couples TRBV28 to TRBJ2-7, with no clear D. The CDR3 extends over 15 amino acids. V was pared by 4 bases and J by 0 bases, with 13 bases between. Per germline, CDR1 MDHEN and CDR2 SYDVKM. The CDR3 here is CASSSPFWSSYEQYF. The CDR3 nucleotides are TGTGCCAGCAGTTCCCCGTTTTGGAGCTCCTACGAGCAGTACTTC.

J is TRBJ1-1 and V is TRBV24-1, with 11 bases aligning to TRBD1. The CDR3 totals 16 residues. V shed 3 bases and J 5 bases; nucleotides not matched to a gene: 7. The germline gives CDR1 KGHDR, CDR2 SFDVKD. CDR3 DNA: TGTGCCACCAGTGATGGACAGGGGGCGGGTCGGACTGAAGCTTTCTTT. Translating gives CATSDGQGAGRTEAFF.

The gene calls are TRBV5-1 and TRBJ2-3, with D possibly TRBD2 on 6 matching bases. The CDR3 has 14 amino acids. Trimming stripped 2 bases from V and 5 bases from J, with 12 bases between. Germline V gives CDR1 SGHRS, CDR2 YFSETQ. The CDR3 is CASSFTGVGDTQYF. CDR3 coding DNA: TGCGCCAGCAGCTTTACGGGAGTGGGAGATACGCAGTATTTT.